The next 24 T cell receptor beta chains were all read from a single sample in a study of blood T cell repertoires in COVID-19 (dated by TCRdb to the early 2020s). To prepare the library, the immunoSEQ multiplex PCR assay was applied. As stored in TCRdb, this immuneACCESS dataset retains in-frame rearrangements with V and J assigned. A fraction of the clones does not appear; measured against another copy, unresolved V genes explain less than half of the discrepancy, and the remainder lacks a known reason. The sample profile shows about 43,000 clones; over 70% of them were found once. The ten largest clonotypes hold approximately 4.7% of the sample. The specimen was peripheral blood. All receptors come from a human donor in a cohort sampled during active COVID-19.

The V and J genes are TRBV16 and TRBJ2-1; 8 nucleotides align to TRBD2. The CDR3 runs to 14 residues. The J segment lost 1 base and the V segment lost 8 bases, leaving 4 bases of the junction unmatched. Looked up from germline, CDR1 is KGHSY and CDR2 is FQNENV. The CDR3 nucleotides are TGTGCCAGCGGAGCGGGAGTATCCTACAATGAGCAGTTCTTC. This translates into CASGAGVSYNEQFF. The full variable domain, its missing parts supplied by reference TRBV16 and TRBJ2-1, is GEEVAQTPKHLVRGEGQKAKLYCAPIKGHSYVFWYQQVLKNEFKFLISFQNENVFDETGMPKERFSAKCLPNSPCSLEIQATKLEDSAVYFCASGAGVSYNEQFFGPGTRLTVL.

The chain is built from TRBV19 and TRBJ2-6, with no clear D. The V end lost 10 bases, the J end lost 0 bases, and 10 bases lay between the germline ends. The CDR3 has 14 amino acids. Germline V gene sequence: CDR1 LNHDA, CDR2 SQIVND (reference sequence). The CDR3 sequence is CATEVGSGANVLTF. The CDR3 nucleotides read TGTGCCACCGAGGTGGGCTCTGGGGCCAACGTCCTGACTTTC.

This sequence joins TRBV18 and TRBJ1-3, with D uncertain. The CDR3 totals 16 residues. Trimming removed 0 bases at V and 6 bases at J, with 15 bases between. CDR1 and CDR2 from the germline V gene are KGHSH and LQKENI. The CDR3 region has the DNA TGTGCCAGCTCACCACCAGGCGGATCCAATCCAAACACCATATATTTT. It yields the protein CASSPPGGSNPNTIYF. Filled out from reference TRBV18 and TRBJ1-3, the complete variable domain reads NAGVMQNPRHLVRRRGQEARLRCSPMKGHSHVYWYRQLPEEGLKFMVYLQKENIIDESGMPKERFSAEFPKEGPSILRIQQVVRGDSAAYFCASSPPGGSNPNTIYFGEGSWLTVV.

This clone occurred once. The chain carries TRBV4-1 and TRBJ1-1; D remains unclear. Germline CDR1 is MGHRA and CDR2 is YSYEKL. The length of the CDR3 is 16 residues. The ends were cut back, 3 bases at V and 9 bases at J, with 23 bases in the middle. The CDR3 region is CASSHLPVTGLIKAFF. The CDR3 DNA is TGCGCCAGCAGCCACCTCCCCGTTACGGGGTTAATTAAAGCTTTCTTT.

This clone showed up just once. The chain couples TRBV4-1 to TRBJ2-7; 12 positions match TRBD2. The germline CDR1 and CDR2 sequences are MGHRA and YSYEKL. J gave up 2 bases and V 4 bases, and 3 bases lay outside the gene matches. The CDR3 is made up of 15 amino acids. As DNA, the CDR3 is TGCGCCAGCAGCCGCCGGACTAGCGGGACCTACGAGCAGTACTTC. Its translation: CASSRRTSGTYEQYF.

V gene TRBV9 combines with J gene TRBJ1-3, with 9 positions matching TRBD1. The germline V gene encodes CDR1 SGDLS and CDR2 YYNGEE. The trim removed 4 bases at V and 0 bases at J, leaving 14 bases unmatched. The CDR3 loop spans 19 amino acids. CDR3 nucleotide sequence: TGTGCCAGCAGCTTACAGGGGGCTACCTCCCAATTCTCTGGAAACACCATATATTTT. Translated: CASSLQGATSQFSGNTIYF.

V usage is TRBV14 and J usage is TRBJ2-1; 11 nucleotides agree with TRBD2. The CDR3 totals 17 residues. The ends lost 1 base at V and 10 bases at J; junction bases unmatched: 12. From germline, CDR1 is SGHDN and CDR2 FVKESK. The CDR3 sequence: CASSQVIGLAGGGEQFF. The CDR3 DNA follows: TGTGCCAGCAGCCAAGTTATAGGGCTAGCGGGAGGAGGAGAGCAGTTCTTC.

CDR3 loop: CSPGAGHEQYF. Here the CDR3 DNA reads TGCAGCCCCGGCGCGGGGCACGAGCAGTACTTC. The chain uses TRBV20-1 and TRBJ2-7, with TRBD2 as a possible D gene (6 bases). Germline V gene sequence: CDR1 DFQATT, CDR2 SNEGSKA (reference sequence). The CDR3 length is 11 residues.

The CDR3 DNA reads as TGTGCCAGCAGCGATGGGACAGGGCGCGGCTACACCTTC. It is translated as CASSDGTGRGYTF. The genes are TRBV9 and TRBJ1-2; 9 bases are shared with TRBD1. Per the germline V gene, CDR1 is SGDLS and CDR2 is YYNGEE. The CDR3 is 13 amino acids. Germline trimming cut 3 bases from V and 8 bases from J; bases unmatched to any gene: 5.

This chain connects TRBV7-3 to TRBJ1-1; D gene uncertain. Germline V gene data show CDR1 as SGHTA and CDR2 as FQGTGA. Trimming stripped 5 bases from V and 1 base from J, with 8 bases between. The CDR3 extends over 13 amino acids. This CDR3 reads CASSMGRNTEAFF. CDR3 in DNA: TGTGCCAGCAGCATGGGCAGGAACACTGAAGCTTTCTTT. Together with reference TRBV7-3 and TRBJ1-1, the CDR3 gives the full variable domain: GAGVSQTPSNKVTEKGKYVELRCDPISGHTALYWYRQSLGQGPEFLIYFQGTGAADDSGLPNDRFFAVRPEGSVSTLKIQRTERGDSAVYLCASSMGRNTEAFFGQGTRLTVV.

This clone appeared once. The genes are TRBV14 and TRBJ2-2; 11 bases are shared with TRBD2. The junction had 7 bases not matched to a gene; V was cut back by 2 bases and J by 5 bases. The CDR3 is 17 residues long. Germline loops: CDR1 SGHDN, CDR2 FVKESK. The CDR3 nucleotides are TGTGCCAGCAGCCAACCCATGGGACTAGCGGAGACCGGGGAGCTGTTTTTT. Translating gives CASSQPMGLAETGELFF.

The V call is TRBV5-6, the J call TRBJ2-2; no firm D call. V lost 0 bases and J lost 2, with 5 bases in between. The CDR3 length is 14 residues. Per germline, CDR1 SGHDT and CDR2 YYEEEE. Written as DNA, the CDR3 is TGTGCCAGCAGCTTGGGACTTAACACCGGGGAGCTGTTTTTT. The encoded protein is CASSLGLNTGELFF.

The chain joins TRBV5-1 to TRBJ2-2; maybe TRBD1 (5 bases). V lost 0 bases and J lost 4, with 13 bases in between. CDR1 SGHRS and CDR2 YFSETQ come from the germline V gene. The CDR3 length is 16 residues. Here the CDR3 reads CASSLGALRGTGELFF. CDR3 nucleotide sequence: TGCGCCAGCAGCTTGGGTGCCCTTAGGGGCACCGGGGAGCTGTTTTTT.

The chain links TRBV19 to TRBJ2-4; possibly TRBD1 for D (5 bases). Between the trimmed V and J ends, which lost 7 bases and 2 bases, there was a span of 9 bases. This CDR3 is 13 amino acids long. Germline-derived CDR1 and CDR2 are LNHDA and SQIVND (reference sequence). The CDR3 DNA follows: TGTGCCAGTATGGGGCGGTCCAAAAACATTCAGTACTTC. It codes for CASMGRSKNIQYF.

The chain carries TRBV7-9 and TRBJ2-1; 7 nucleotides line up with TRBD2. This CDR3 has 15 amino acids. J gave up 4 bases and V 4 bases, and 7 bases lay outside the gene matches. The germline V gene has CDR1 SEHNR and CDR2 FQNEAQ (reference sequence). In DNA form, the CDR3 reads TGTGCCAGCAGCTCCGGGACTACCTTATACAATGAGCAGTTCTTC. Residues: CASSSGTTLYNEQFF. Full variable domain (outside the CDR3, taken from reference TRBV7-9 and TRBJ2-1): DTGVSQNPRHKITKRGQNVTFRCDPISEHNRLYWYRQTLGQGPEFLTYFQNEAQLEKSRLLSDRFSAERPKGSFSTLEIQRTEQGDSAMYLCASSSGTTLYNEQFFGPGTRLTVL.

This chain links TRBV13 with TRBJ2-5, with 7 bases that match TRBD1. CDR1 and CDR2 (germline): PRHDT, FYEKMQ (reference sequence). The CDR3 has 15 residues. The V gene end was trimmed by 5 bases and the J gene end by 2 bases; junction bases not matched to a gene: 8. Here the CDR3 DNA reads TGTGCCAGCAGCATCCGGACAGGCGCACAAGAGACCCAGTACTTC. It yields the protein CASSIRTGAQETQYF.

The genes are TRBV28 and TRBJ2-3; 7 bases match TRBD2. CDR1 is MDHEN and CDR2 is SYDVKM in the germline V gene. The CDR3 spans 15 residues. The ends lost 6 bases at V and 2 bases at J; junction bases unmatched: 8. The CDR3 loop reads CASRGLVRLTDTQYF. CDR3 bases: TGTGCCAGCAGAGGACTAGTAAGGCTCACAGATACGCAGTATTTT.

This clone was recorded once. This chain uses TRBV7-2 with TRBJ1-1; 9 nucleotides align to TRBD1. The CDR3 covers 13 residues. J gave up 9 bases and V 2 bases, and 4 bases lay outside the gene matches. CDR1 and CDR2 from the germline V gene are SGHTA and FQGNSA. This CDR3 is CASSLIYRGQAFF. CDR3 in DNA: TGTGCCAGCAGCTTAATCTACAGGGGGCAAGCTTTCTTT. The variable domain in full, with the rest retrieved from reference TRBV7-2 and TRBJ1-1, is GAGVSQSPSNKVTEKGKDVELRCDPISGHTALYWYRQSLGQGLEFLIYFQGNSAPDKSGLPSDRFSAERTGGSVSTLTIQRTQQEDSAVYLCASSLIYRGQAFFGQGTRLTVV.

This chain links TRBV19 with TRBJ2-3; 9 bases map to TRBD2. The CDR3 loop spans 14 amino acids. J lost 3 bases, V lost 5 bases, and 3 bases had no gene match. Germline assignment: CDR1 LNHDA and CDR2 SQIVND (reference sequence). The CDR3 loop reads CASSWREGTDTQYF. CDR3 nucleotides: TGTGCCAGTAGTTGGCGGGAGGGGACAGATACGCAGTATTTT.

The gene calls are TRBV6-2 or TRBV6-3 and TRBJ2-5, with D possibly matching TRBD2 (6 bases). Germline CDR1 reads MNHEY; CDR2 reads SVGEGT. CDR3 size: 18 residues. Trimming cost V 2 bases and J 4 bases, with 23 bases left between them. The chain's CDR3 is CASSYGPPWGEAGETQYF. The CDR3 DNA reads TGTGCCAGCAGTTACGGACCCCCGTGGGGGGAGGCTGGAGAGACCCAGTACTTC.

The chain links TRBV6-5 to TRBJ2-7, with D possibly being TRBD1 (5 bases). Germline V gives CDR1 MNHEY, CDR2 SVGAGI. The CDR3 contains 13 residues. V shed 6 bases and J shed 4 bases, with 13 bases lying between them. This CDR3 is CASSNLQDYEQYF. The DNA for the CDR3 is TGTGCCAGCAGCAACCTACAGGATTACGAGCAGTACTTC.

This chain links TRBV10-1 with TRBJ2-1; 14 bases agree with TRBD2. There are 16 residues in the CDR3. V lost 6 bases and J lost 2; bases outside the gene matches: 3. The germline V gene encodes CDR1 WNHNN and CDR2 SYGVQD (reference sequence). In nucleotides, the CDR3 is TGCGCCAGCAGGAAGGGACTAGCGGGGGCCTACAATGAGCAGTTCTTC. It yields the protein CASRKGLAGAYNEQFF.

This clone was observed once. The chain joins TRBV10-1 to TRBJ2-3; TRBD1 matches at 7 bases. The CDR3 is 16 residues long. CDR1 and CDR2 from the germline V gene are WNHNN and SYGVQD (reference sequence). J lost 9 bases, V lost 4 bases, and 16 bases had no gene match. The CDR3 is CASSVTGTATEGTQYF. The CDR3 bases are TGCGCCAGCAGTGTAACCGGGACAGCCACAGAAGGGACGCAGTATTTT.

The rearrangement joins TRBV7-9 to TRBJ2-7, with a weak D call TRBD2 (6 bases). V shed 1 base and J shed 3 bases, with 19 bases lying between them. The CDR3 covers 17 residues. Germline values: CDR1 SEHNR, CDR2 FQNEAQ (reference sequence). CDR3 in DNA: TGTGCCAGCAGCTTAGGGCGGGGCGACTCAAAAAACTACGAGCAGTACTTC. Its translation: CASSLGRGDSKNYEQYF.